These T cell receptor beta chains were read from a single sample in a study of shared clonotypes between healthy human individuals. Repertoires were generated with immunoSEQ multiplex PCR, while TCRdb's copy carries only in-frame clones and drops some. The data show over 2 million clones, 85% to 95% seen once. The sequencing input was naive CD4+ T cells sorted from blood. These TCRs come from a man aged 18 to 30 in good health. CDR3s include the opening cysteine and the closing phenylalanine or tryptophan. The order of the fields is clone size, D gene, V gene, J gene, CDR3 DNA, CDR3 protein. D genes are given only for firm matches. Where a row states a size, it is once, few, many or the class of an expanded clone; other rows omit it.

clone size: -
D gene: -
V gene: TRBV9
J gene: TRBJ1-1
CDR3 DNA: TGTGCCAGCAGCGCACATGACACCCCGAAGACTGAAGCTTTCTTT
CDR3 protein: CASSAHDTPKTEAFF

clone size: -
D gene: -
V gene: TRBV6-5
J gene: TRBJ2-3
CDR3 DNA: TGTGCCAGCAGTAGGAGACCTAGCACAGATACGCAGTATTTT
CDR3 protein: CASSRRPSTDTQYF

clone size: -
D gene: TRBD2
V gene: TRBV6-1
J gene: TRBJ2-7
CDR3 DNA: TGTGCCAGCAGTGACCCCGGACTAGCGGCGACCTACGAGCAGTACTTC
CDR3 protein: CASSDPGLAATYEQYF

clone size: -
D gene: TRBD2
V gene: TRBV19
J gene: TRBJ2-5
CDR3 DNA: TGTGCCAGTAGCATTTCTAGCGGCAGCTCGTACCAAGAGACCCAGTACTTC
CDR3 protein: CASSISSGSSYQETQYF

clone size: -
D gene: -
V gene: TRBV5-4
J gene: TRBJ1-3
CDR3 DNA: TGTGCCAGCAGCATCGGGACCCTTAGCTCTGGAAACACCATATATTTT
CDR3 protein: CASSIGTLSSGNTIYF

clone size: -
D gene: TRBD1
V gene: TRBV27
J gene: TRBJ1-4
CDR3 DNA: TGTGCCAGCAGTCCGGGACAGTTTAATGAAAAACTGTTTTTT
CDR3 protein: CASSPGQFNEKLFF

clone size: once
D gene: TRBD2
V gene: TRBV15
J gene: TRBJ2-3
CDR3 DNA: TGTGCCACCAGCAGAGCTTGGACTAGAGCTTATGACACAGATACGCAGTATTTT
CDR3 protein: CATSRAWTRAYDTDTQYF

clone size: -
D gene: TRBD2
V gene: TRBV2
J gene: TRBJ2-1
CDR3 DNA: TGTGCCAGCAGTGGGCTGGGGACTAGCGGCTACAATGAGCAGTTCTTC
CDR3 protein: CASSGLGTSGYNEQFF

clone size: -
D gene: -
V gene: TRBV30
J gene: TRBJ1-1
CDR3 DNA: TGTGCCTGGAGTAGACTAGGACCTTACACTGAAGCTTTCTTT
CDR3 protein: CAWSRLGPYTEAFF

clone size: -
D gene: -
V gene: TRBV7-9
J gene: TRBJ2-5
CDR3 DNA: TGTGCCAGCAGCCGAGGGGGACAAGAGACCCAGTACTTC
CDR3 protein: CASSRGGQETQYF

clone size: -
D gene: TRBD1
V gene: TRBV5-1
J gene: TRBJ1-4
CDR3 DNA: TGCGCCAGCAGCTTGGCCACAGGGGCGAGACTGTTTTTT
CDR3 protein: CASSLATGARLFF

clone size: once
D gene: -
V gene: TRBV10-3
J gene: TRBJ2-5
CDR3 DNA: TGTGCCATCAGTGAGACCAGGGGCGGGGAGACCCAGTACTTC
CDR3 protein: CAISETRGGETQYF

clone size: -
D gene: -
V gene: TRBV7-9
J gene: TRBJ1-1
CDR3 DNA: TGTGCCAGCAGCTTAGGGGGGGTGAACACTGAAGCTTTCTTT
CDR3 protein: CASSLGGVNTEAFF

clone size: once
D gene: TRBD1
V gene: TRBV11-2
J gene: TRBJ1-3
CDR3 DNA: TGTGCCAGCAGCGCTGGGACAGCCCTGGGAAACACCATATATTTT
CDR3 protein: CASSAGTALGNTIYF

clone size: -
D gene: TRBD1
V gene: TRBV28
J gene: TRBJ2-1
CDR3 DNA: TGTGCCAGCAGTTCCCAGGGACAGGGGAACCCCAATGAGCAGTTCTTC
CDR3 protein: CASSSQGQGNPNEQFF

clone size: -
D gene: -
V gene: TRBV7-2
J gene: TRBJ1-4
CDR3 DNA: TGTGCCAGCAGCTTAGTTATGTGGGAAAAACTGTTTTTT
CDR3 protein: CASSLVMWEKLFF

clone size: -
D gene: TRBD1
V gene: TRBV18
J gene: TRBJ2-2
CDR3 DNA: TGTGCCAGCTCACAGGGACAGGTCACCGGGGAGCTGTTTTTT
CDR3 protein: CASSQGQVTGELFF